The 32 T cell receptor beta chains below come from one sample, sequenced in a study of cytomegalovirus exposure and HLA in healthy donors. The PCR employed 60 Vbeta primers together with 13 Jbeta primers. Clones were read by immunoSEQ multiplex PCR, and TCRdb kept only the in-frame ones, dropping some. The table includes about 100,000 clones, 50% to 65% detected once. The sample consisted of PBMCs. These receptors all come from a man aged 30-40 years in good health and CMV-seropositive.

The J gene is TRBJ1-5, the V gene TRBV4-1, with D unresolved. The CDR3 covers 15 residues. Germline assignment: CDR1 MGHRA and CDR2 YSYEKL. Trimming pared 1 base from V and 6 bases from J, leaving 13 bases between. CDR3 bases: TGCGCCAGCAGCCAAGTTTTCACCGGTCCTCAGCCCCAGCATTTT. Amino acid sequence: CASSQVFTGPQPQHF.

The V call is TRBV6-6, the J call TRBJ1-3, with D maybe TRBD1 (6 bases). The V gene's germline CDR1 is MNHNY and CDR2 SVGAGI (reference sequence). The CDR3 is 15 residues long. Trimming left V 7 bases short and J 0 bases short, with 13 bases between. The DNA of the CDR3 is TGTGCCAGCACCGGACAGTTCCCCTCTGGAAACACCATATATTTT. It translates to CASTGQFPSGNTIYF.

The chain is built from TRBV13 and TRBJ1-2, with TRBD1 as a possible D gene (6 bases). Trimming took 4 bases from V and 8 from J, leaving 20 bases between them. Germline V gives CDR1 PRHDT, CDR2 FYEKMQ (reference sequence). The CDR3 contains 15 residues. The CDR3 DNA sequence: TGTGCCAGCAGCTCGCTCCGGGACACCAGAGCCGGCTACACCTTC. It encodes CASSSLRDTRAGYTF. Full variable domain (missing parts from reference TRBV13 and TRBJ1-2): AAGVIQSPRHLIKEKRETATLKCYPIPRHDTVYWYQQGPGQDPQFLISFYEKMQSDKGSIPDRFSAQQFSDYHSELNMSSLELGDSALYFCASSSLRDTRAGYTFGSGTRLTVV.

CDR3 sequence: CASSPGLAGVNEQYF. The DNA for the CDR3 is TGTGCCAGCAGTCCCGGACTAGCGGGGGTTAACGAGCAGTACTTC. The rearrangement uses TRBV6-6 and TRBJ2-7, with 13 bases matching TRBD2. Trimming removed 5 bases from V and 5 bases from J; junction bases left unmatched: 6. The CDR3 is 15 amino acids. Germline V gives CDR1 MNHNY, CDR2 SVGAGI (reference sequence).

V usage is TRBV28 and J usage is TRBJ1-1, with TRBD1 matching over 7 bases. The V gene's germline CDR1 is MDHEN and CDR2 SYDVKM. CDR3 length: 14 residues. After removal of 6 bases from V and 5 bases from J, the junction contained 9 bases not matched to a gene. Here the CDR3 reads CASSSTGELTEAFF. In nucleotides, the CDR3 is TGTGCCAGCAGCAGTACAGGGGAATTAACTGAAGCTTTCTTT.

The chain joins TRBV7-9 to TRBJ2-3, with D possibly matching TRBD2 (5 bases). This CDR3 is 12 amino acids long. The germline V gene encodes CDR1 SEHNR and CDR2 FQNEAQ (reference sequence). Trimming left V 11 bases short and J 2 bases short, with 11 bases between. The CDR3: CAAEGNTDTQYF. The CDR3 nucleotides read TGTGCCGCAGAGGGTAACACAGATACGCAGTATTTT.

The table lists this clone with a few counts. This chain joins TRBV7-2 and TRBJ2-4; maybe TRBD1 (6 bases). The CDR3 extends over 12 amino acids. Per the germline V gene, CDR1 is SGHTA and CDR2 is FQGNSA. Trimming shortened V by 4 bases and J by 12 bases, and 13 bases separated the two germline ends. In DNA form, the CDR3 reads TGTGCCAGCAGCTCACAGGGTACGTCTCAGTACTTC. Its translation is CASSSQGTSQYF.

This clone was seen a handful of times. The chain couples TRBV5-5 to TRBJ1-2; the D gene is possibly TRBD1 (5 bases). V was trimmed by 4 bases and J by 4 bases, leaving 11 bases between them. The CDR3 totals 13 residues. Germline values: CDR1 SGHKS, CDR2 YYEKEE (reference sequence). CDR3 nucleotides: TGTGCCAGCAGCCCGGGACTCGGCTATGGCTACACCTTC. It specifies CASSPGLGYGYTF.

In nucleotides, the CDR3 is TGTGCCAGCAGTGGGTTCGGCCCAGGGGGCAGGGAGACCCAGTACTTC. This translates into CASSGFGPGGRETQYF. The rearrangement joins TRBV2 to TRBJ2-5; 8 bases agree with TRBD1. This CDR3 has 16 amino acids. Germline V gives CDR1 SNHLY, CDR2 FYNNEI. J was trimmed by 5 bases and V by 4 bases; bases with no gene match: 12.

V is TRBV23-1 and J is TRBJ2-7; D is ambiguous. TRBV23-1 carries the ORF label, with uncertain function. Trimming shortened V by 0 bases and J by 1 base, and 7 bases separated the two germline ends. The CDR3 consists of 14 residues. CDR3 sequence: CASSQSRGSYEQYF. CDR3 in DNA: TGCGCCAGCAGTCAATCCAGAGGTTCCTACGAGCAGTACTTC.

The CDR3 region is CASDEAPGGTIYF. The CDR3 DNA sequence: TGTGCCAGCGATGAGGCTCCGGGGGGCACCATATATTTT. This sequence joins TRBV9 and TRBJ1-3; TRBD1 is a possible D gene (5 bases). Per germline, CDR1 SGDLS and CDR2 YYNGEE. The CDR3 has 13 residues. Trimming shortened V by 7 bases and J by 9 bases, and 17 bases separated the two germline ends.

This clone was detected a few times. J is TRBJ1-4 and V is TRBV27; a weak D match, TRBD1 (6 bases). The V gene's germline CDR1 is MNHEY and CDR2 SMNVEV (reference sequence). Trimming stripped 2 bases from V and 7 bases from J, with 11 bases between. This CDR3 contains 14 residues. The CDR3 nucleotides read TGTGCCAGCAGTTTAATGGGACACGGTGAAAAACTGTTTTTT. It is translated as CASSLMGHGEKLFF. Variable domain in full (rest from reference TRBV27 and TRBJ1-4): EAQVTQNPRYLITVTGKKLTVTCSQNMNHEYMSWYRQDPGLGLRQIYYSMNVEVTDKGDVPEGYKVSRKEKRNFPLILESPSPNQTSLYFCASSLMGHGEKLFFGSGTQLSVL.

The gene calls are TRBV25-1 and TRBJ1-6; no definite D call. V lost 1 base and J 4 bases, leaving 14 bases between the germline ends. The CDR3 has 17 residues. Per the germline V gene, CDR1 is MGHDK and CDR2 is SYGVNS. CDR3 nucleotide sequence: TGTGCCAGCAGTGAATCCTCCCGGGGAGTATATAATTCACCCCTCCACTTT. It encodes CASSESSRGVYNSPLHF.

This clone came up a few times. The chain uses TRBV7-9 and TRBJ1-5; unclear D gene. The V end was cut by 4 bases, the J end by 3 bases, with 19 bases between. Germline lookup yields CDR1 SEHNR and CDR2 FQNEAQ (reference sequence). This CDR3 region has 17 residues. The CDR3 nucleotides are TGTGCCAGCAGCTCGGCTGAGGGTATAGGGTACAATCAGCCCCAGCATTTT. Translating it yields CASSSAEGIGYNQPQHF.

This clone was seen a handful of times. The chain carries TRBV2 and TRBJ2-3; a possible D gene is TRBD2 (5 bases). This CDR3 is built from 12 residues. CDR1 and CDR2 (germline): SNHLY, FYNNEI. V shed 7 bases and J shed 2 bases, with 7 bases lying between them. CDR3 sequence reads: CASKRNTDTQYF. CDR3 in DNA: TGTGCCAGCAAGCGGAACACAGATACGCAGTATTTT.

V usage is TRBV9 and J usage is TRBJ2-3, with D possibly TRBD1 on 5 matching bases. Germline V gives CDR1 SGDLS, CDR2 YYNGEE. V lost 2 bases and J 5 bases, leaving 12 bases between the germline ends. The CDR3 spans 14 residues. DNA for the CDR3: TGTGCCAGCAGCGTCTCAGGGAAGCTAGATACGCAGTATTTT. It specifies CASSVSGKLDTQYF.

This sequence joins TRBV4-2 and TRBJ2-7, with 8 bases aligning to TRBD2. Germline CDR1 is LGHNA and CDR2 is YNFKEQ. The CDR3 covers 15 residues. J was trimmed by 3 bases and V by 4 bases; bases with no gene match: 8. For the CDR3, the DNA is TGTGCCAGCAGCCCCTCCGGGGGGGTAGTCTACGAGCAGTACTTC. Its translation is CASSPSGGVVYEQYF.

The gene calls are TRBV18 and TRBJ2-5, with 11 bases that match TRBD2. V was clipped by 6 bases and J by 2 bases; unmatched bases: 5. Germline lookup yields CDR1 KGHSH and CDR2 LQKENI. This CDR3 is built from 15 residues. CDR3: CASSAGLADQETQYF. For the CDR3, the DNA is TGTGCCAGCTCGGCGGGACTAGCGGATCAAGAGACCCAGTACTTC.

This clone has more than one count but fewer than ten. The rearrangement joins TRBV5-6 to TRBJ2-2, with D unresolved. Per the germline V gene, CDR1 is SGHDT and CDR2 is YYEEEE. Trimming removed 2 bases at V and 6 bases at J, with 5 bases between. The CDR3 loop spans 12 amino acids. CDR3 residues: CASSFSAGELFF. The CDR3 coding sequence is TGTGCCAGCAGCTTCTCTGCCGGGGAGCTGTTTTTT.

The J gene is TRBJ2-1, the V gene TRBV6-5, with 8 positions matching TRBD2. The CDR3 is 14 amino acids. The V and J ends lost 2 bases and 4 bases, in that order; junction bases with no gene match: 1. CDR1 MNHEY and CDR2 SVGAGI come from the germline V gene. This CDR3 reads CASSYAGGYNEQFF. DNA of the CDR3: TGTGCCAGCAGTTACGCGGGGGGATACAATGAGCAGTTCTTC.

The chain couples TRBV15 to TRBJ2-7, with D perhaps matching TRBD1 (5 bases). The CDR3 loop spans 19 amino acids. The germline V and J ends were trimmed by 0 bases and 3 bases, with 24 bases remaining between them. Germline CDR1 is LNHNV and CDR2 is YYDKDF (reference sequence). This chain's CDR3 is CATSRDLGWAGRERYEQYF. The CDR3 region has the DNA TGTGCCACCAGCAGAGATCTCGGGTGGGCAGGGCGAGAGCGCTACGAGCAGTACTTC.

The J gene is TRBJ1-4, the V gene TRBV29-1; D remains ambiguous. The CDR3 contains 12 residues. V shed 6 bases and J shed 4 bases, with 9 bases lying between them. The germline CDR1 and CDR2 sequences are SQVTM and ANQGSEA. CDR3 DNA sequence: TGCAGCGTCCTTCGGGGTAATGAAAAACTGTTTTTT. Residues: CSVLRGNEKLFF.

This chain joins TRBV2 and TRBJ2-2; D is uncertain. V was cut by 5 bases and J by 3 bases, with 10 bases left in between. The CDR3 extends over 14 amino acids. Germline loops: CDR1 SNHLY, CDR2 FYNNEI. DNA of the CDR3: TGTGCCAGCAGTCCCCCTGAGCACACCGGGGAGCTGTTTTTT. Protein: CASSPPEHTGELFF.

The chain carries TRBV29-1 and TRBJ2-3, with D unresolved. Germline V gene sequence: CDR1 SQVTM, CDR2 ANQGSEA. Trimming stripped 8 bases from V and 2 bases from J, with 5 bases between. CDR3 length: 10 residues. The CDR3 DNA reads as TGCAGCTCCTCCACAGATACGCAGTATTTT. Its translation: CSSSTDTQYF.

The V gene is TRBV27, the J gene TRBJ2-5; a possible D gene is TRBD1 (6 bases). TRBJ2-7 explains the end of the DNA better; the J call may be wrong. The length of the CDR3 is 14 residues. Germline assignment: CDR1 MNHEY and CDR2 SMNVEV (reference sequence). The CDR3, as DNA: TGTGCCAGCAGTCCGGACAGATACTCCTACGAGCAGTACTTC. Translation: CASSPDRYSYEQYF.

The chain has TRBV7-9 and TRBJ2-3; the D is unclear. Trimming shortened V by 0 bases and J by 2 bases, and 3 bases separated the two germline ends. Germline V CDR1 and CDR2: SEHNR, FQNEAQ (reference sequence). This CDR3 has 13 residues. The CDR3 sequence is CASSLAATDTQYF. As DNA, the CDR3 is TGTGCCAGCAGCTTAGCGGCCACAGATACGCAGTATTTT.

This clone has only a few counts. CDR3 DNA sequence: TGTGCCAGCAGCCCTAAGGCGGACATCGGCTACACCTTC. Translated, it gives CASSPKADIGYTF. This chain connects TRBV11-2 to TRBJ1-2, with a possible D match to TRBD1 (5 bases). The germline V and J ends were trimmed by 5 bases and 8 bases, with 15 bases remaining between them. CDR3 size: 13 residues. The germline V gene has CDR1 SGHAT and CDR2 FQNNGV.

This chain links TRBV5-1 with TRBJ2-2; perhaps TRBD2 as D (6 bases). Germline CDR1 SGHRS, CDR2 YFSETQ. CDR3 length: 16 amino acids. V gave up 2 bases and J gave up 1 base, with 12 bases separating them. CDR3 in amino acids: CASSFGGTENTGELFF. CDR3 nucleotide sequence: TGCGCCAGCAGCTTCGGCGGGACTGAGAACACCGGGGAGCTGTTTTTT.

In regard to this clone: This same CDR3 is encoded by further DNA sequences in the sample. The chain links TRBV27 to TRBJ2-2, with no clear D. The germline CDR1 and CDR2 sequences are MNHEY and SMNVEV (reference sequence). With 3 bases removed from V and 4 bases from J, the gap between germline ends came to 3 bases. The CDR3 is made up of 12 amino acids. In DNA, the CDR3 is TGTGCCAGCAGTTTTAGCACCGGGGAGCTGTTTTTT. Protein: CASSFSTGELFF.

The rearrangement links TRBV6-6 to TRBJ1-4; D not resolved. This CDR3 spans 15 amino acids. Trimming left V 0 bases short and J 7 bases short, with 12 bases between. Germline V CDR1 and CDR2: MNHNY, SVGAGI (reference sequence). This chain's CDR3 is CASSYSLGAGEKLFF. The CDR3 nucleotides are TGTGCCAGCAGTTACTCTCTGGGAGCTGGTGAAAAACTGTTTTTT.

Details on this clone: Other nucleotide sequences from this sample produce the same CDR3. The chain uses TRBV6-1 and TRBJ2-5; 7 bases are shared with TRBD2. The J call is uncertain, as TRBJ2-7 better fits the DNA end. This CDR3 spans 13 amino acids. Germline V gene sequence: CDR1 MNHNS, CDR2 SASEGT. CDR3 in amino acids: CASSELAGSEQYF. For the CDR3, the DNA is TGTGCCAGCAGTGAATTAGCGGGTAGCGAGCAGTACTTC.

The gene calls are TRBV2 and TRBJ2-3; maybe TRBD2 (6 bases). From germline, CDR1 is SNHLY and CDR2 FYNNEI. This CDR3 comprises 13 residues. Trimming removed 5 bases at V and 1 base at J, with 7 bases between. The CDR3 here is CASSIAGTDTQYF. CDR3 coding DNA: TGTGCCAGCAGTATAGCGGGCACAGATACGCAGTATTTT.